This T cell receptor beta chain came from a study of quantifying T cell responses using KT2 cells. Whole-study context: RNA was reverse transcribed with TCR alpha and beta constant-region primers.

A single-stranded UMI oligo with SP2 sequence was ligated to cDNA 3' ends. The first PCR ran three to four cycles with an equimolar RC1.1 and RC1.2 beta primer mix. Each CDR3 protein is one row after TCRdb ran MiXCR on the UMI-ligation and nested PCR reads. This table holds 50,000 to 70,000 distinct CDR3 sequences, 9% to 15% found once. This clonotype was seen only a few times. Known numbers of the T cell clone KT2 were added to PBMC. Different KT2-to-PBMC ratios were created with a constant PBMC count. The CDR3 consists of 14 residues. The V and J ends lost 6 bases and 5 bases, in that order; junction bases with no gene match: 6. Germline V gene data show CDR1 as SGDLS and CDR2 as YYNGEE.

The sequenced sample was PBMCs spiked with cells of the T cell clone KT2. The source of this sequence is a human donor. The chain recombines TRBV9 with TRBJ1-1; 11 bases map to TRBD1. The CDR3 DNA reads TGTGCCAGCACCCTGGGACAGGGGGGGACTGAAGCTTTCTTT. Protein sequence: CASTLGQGGTEAFF.